This passage covers 18 T cell receptor beta chains from one sample sequenced in a study of CD8 T cells in Susac syndrome. A quantity of about 0.5 to 1 ug RNA underwent reverse transcription using random hexamers. MiXCR, run by TCRdb on the immunoSEQ multiplex PCR reads, gives a single entry per CDR3 protein. The sample has approximately 180,000 distinct CDR3 sequences, under 97% seen once. The sequenced sample consisted of CD4+ T cells from PBMCs. The receptors were sampled from a human donor with multiple sclerosis.

The genes are TRBV9 and TRBJ1-1; no firm D call. The V gene's germline CDR1 is SGDLS and CDR2 YYNGEE. This CDR3 region has 15 residues. V was shortened by 0 bases and J by 0 bases, with 9 bases between the two germline ends. CDR3 residues: CASSVGGSMNTEAFF. The DNA of the CDR3 is TGTGCCAGCAGCGTAGGTGGGTCTATGAACACTGAAGCTTTCTTT.

The CDR3 sequence: CASSQEASIYYEQYF. The CDR3 region has the DNA TGTGCCAGCTCCCAGGAGGCCTCCATTTACTACGAGCAGTACTTC. The chain couples TRBV18 to TRBJ2-7; tentative D call: TRBD2 (5 bases). The germline CDR1 and CDR2 sequences are KGHSH and LQKENI. The CDR3 consists of 15 residues. Deletions cut 6 bases from V and 3 bases from J, with 18 bases between.

V is TRBV12-3 or TRBV12-4 and J is TRBJ1-2; D is uncertain. Trimming cost V 4 bases and J 4 bases, with 16 bases left between them. The CDR3 totals 15 residues. The CDR3 DNA reads TGTGCCAGCAGTTCCTCTTGGGGTTCGGGCTATGGCTACACCTTC. Its protein product is CASSSSWGSGYGYTF.

The chain recombines TRBV20-1 with TRBJ1-2; D is perhaps TRBD1 (6 bases). Trimming removed 2 bases from V and 1 base from J, with 11 bases in between. The germline CDR1 and CDR2 sequences are DFQATT and SNEGSKA (reference sequence). CDR3 length equals 14 residues. For the CDR3, the DNA is TGCAGTGCTAGAACCTTGGACAGTAACTATGGCTACACCTTC. It yields the protein CSARTLDSNYGYTF.

This rearrangement joins TRBV29-1 to TRBJ1-1; 7 bases align to TRBD1. With 7 bases clipped from V and 2 bases from J, the junction kept 7 bases outside the gene matches. This CDR3 contains 13 residues. The V gene's germline CDR1 is SQVTM and CDR2 ANQGSEA. CDR3 sequence (DNA): TGCAGCGCCTCACGACAGGGTAACACTGAAGCTTTCTTT. Protein: CSASRQGNTEAFF.

The genes are TRBV10-3 and TRBJ1-2; D possibly corresponds to TRBD1 (5 bases). The CDR3 consists of 15 residues. V lost 0 bases, J lost 4 bases, and 12 bases lay in between. Germline loops: CDR1 ENHRY, CDR2 SYGVKD. CDR3 amino acids: CAISESVGDLYGYTF. The CDR3 coding sequence is TGTGCCATCAGTGAGTCGGTGGGGGATCTCTATGGCTACACCTTC.

This chain joins TRBV29-1 and TRBJ2-7, with D unresolved. Germline V gene lookup returns CDR1 SQVTM and CDR2 ANQGSEA. The CDR3 length is 13 residues. V lost 4 bases and J lost 2, with 12 bases in between. The CDR3 region is CSVVWASTYEQYF. The DNA for the CDR3 is TGCAGCGTTGTGTGGGCTTCTACCTACGAGCAGTACTTC.

CDR3 in amino acids: CSVTSARFRGGYTF. The DNA for the CDR3 is TGCAGCGTTACCTCCGCCAGGTTCAGGGGTGGCTACACCTTC. The rearrangement links TRBV29-1 to TRBJ1-2; a weak D match, TRBD1 (6 bases). The CDR3 sequence is 14 residues long. Trimming removed 5 bases from V and 7 bases from J, with 20 bases in between. Looked up from germline, CDR1 is SQVTM and CDR2 is ANQGSEA.

This chain joins TRBV29-1 and TRBJ2-7; 12 bases fit TRBD1. The V gene end was trimmed by 4 bases and the J gene end by 6 bases; junction bases not matched to a gene: 7. This CDR3 comprises 14 residues. Germline CDR1 is SQVTM and CDR2 is ANQGSEA. Here the CDR3 DNA reads TGCAGCGTTGCAAAGGGACAGGGGGCGATCGAGCAGTACTTC. This encodes CSVAKGQGAIEQYF.

The chain uses TRBV20-1 and TRBJ2-7; D remains ambiguous. CDR1 is DFQATT, CDR2 SNEGSKA, per germline (reference sequence). V lost 3 bases and J lost 0, with 6 bases in between. The CDR3 is 12 residues long. In DNA form, the CDR3 reads TGCAGTGCTAGTTCCAGCTCCTACGAGCAGTACTTC. It is translated as CSASSSSYEQYF.

V is TRBV5-1 and J is TRBJ2-2, with TRBD1 identical over 7 bases. The CDR3 is 16 amino acids. J was trimmed by 4 bases and V by 5 bases; bases with no gene match: 11. Germline V gene lookup returns CDR1 SGHRS and CDR2 YFSETQ. DNA of the CDR3: TGCGCCAGCAGAGATGACAGGGATCGGGCCACCGGGGAGCTGTTTTTT. Its protein product is CASRDDRDRATGELFF.

The chain joins TRBV20-1 to TRBJ1-1; no definite D call. The CDR3 totals 11 residues. Germline values: CDR1 DFQATT, CDR2 SNEGSKA (reference sequence). The ends were cut back, 3 bases at V and 2 bases at J, with 4 bases in the middle. The DNA of the CDR3 is TGCAGTGCTAGTAAAAACACTGAAGCTTTCTTT. This codes for CSASKNTEAFF.

Written as DNA, the CDR3 is TGTGCTAGTGGTTCCGGGACAGCTGGAAACACCATATATTTT. It specifies CASGSGTAGNTIYF. The chain carries TRBV12-5 and TRBJ1-3; 7 bases match TRBD1. This CDR3 contains 14 residues. Germline V gives CDR1 LGHNT, CDR2 FRNRAP. With 4 bases clipped from V and 2 bases from J, the junction kept 2 bases outside the gene matches.

As DNA, the CDR3 is TGTGCCAGCAGCGTGAGGGCGCTAGCGGGGGGTTACAATGAGCAGTTCTTC. This sequence encodes CASSVRALAGGYNEQFF. This chain links TRBV7-2 with TRBJ2-1, with TRBD2 identical over 11 bases. J was trimmed by 4 bases and V by 5 bases; bases with no gene match: 10. This CDR3 is built from 17 residues. The V gene's germline CDR1 is SGHTA and CDR2 FQGNSA.

This chain links TRBV20-1 with TRBJ2-3; 7 nucleotides match TRBD2. Per the germline V gene, CDR1 is DFQATT and CDR2 is SNEGSKA (reference sequence). With V trimmed by 5 bases and J by 5 bases, 7 bases remained unmatched. There are 13 residues in the CDR3. CDR3 sequence reads: CSARDYGGDTQYF. CDR3 nucleotide sequence: TGCAGTGCTCGGGACTACGGGGGAGATACGCAGTATTTT.

This chain connects TRBV3-1 to TRBJ2-1; 7 bases match TRBD2. Germline V gene lookup returns CDR1 LGHDT and CDR2 YNNKEL (reference sequence). This CDR3 has 15 amino acids. J lost 12 bases, V lost 4 bases, and 15 bases had no gene match. CDR3 in amino acids: CASSPDSGAPFGQFF. The CDR3 DNA reads as TGTGCCAGCAGCCCCGACAGCGGGGCCCCTTTTGGGCAGTTCTTC.

CDR3 protein: CATSRPVGGGWTEAFF. The CDR3 DNA follows: TGTGCCACCAGCAGACCCGTGGGAGGGGGCTGGACTGAAGCTTTCTTT. The chain uses TRBV15 and TRBJ1-1; 7 bases are shared with TRBD1. Germline CDR1 LNHNV, CDR2 YYDKDF (reference sequence). The CDR3 runs 16 residues. V shed 2 bases, J shed 5 bases, and the junction held 11 bases outside the gene matches.

The V gene is TRBV7-9, the J gene TRBJ2-5, with 11 bases fitting TRBD2. The germline V gene has CDR1 SEHNR and CDR2 FQNEAQ (reference sequence). V was pared by 4 bases and J by 1 base, with 8 bases of the junction left unmatched. The CDR3 has 17 amino acids. This CDR3 reads CASSSDRLAGFQETQYF. CDR3 nucleotide sequence: TGTGCCAGCAGCTCCGACCGACTAGCGGGGTTCCAAGAGACCCAGTACTTC.